A single sample is the source of the 7 T cell receptor beta chains below, sequenced in a study of shared clonotypes between healthy human individuals. Libraries were prepared by immunoSEQ multiplex PCR; TCRdb keeps only in-frame clonotypes and omits some of them. In the table there are about 960,000 clones, roughly 72% of which are singletons. The sample taken for sequencing was memory CD4+ T cells sorted from blood. Subset noted: CD45RA-negative fraction. These receptors all stem from a young man in good health.

V is TRBV18 and J is TRBJ2-1, with unresolved D. V dropped 3 bases and J dropped 8 bases, with 11 bases sitting between them. In germline, CDR1 is KGHSH, CDR2 LQKENI. The CDR3 has 13 residues. The CDR3, as DNA: TGTGCCAGCTCACCCGCTCTGTGGGATGAGCAGTTCTTC. It translates to CASSPALWDEQFF. The full variable domain, with the rest looked up from reference TRBV18 and TRBJ2-1, is NAGVMQNPRHLVRRRGQEARLRCSPMKGHSHVYWYRQLPEEGLKFMVYLQKENIIDESGMPKERFSAEFPKEGPSILRIQQVVRGDSAAYFCASSPALWDEQFFGPGTRLTVL.

J is TRBJ2-2 and V is TRBV7-2; 7 nucleotides line up with TRBD1. The junction had 7 bases not matched to a gene; V was cut back by 5 bases and J by 1 base. Germline CDR1 SGHTA, CDR2 FQGNSA. CDR3 size: 16 residues. DNA of the CDR3: TGTGCCAGCAGCAGAAGACAGGGCCAGAACACCGGGGAGCTGTTTTTT. It encodes CASSRRQGQNTGELFF.

The rearrangement links TRBV29-1 to TRBJ2-2, with 11 bases aligning to TRBD1. CDR1 and CDR2 (germline): SQVTM, ANQGSEA. The CDR3 loop spans 18 amino acids. Germline trimming cut 0 bases from V and 4 bases from J; bases unmatched to any gene: 10. CDR3 nucleotide sequence: TGCAGCGTTGAAGATCCCCCGGACAGGGGGCTTGGCACCGGGGAGCTGTTTTTT. Its protein is CSVEDPPDRGLGTGELFF.

The chain links TRBV30 to TRBJ2-3; D is uncertain. Trimming left V 0 bases short and J 4 bases short, with 11 bases between. Germline CDR1 reads GTSNPN; CDR2 reads SVGIG (reference sequence). The CDR3 has 14 residues. The CDR3 sequence is CAWSVDIYPDTQYF. The CDR3 DNA reads TGTGCCTGGAGTGTCGATATCTACCCAGATACGCAGTATTTT.

The rearrangement links TRBV19 to TRBJ2-7; 8 bases are shared with TRBD1. This CDR3 has 16 amino acids. CDR1 is LNHDA and CDR2 is SQIVND in the germline V gene (reference sequence). Trimming at V came to 4 bases and at J to 5 bases, leaving 13 bases not matched to a gene. CDR3 sequence: CASSKLGRTGNHEQYF. The CDR3 DNA sequence: TGTGCCAGTAGTAAACTGGGCAGGACAGGGAACCACGAGCAGTACTTC.

The chain has TRBV10-3 and TRBJ2-3; D remains ambiguous. The germline CDR1 and CDR2 sequences are ENHRY and SYGVKD. This CDR3 is 14 amino acids long. V dropped 3 bases and J dropped 1 base, with 8 bases sitting between them. This chain's CDR3 is CAISDWLGTDTQYF. In DNA, the CDR3 is TGTGCCATCAGTGACTGGCTTGGCACAGATACGCAGTATTTT.

To note about this clone: This specimen includes other DNA sequences encoding the same CDR3. The chain employs TRBV4-1 and TRBJ2-7, with TRBD1 identical over 7 bases. The CDR3 totals 15 residues. Germline CDR1 and CDR2: MGHRA and YSYEKL. Trimming took 1 base from V and 1 from J; bases not matched to a gene: 4. In nucleotides, the CDR3 is TGCGCCAGCAGCCAAGGACAGGGATATTCCTACGAGCAGTACTTC. Translating gives CASSQGQGYSYEQYF.